This TCR beta chain appears in the sequencing data of a study of a mutant IDH1 vaccine in newly diagnosed glioma. About the study: Treated patients were approximately 60% male, approximately 38% female, mean age about 41 years. At week 47 came visit V13, while visit V12 had come at week 35. The therapy given earlier, which was standard therapy, consisted of radiotherapy, temozolomide, or both, and most of the patients received both.

This clone was observed a single time. Antigen specificity is unknown. The CDR3 length is 16 residues. The germline V gene encodes CDR1 SGHTA and CDR2 FQGNSA. The ends lost 3 bases at V and 3 bases at J; junction bases unmatched: 8. Noted time point: week 47, end of study. Every single dose of the vaccine, 300 ug of mutant IDH1 20-mer peptide, came with topical imiquimod. Sequenced by immunoSEQ multiplex PCR; TCRdb stores in-frame clones only, minus some. In the table there are about 56,000 clones, around 83% of which are singletons. The sample here was PBMCs, taken from a glioma patient whose treatment included an IDH1 peptide vaccine. The V gene is TRBV7-2, the J gene TRBJ2-7; 10 bases agree with TRBD1. The TCR sequence derives from a woman in her fifties or sixties with glioma. The DNA of the CDR3 is TGTGCCAGCAGCTTGGATGACAGGGGGCGTCTCTACGAGCAGTACTTC. It encodes CASSLDDRGRLYEQYF.